This T cell receptor (beta chain) was retrieved from a study of prognosis after radiotherapy for stage I lung cancer. Study details: 10 to 15 men and about six women, aged about 53 to 95 and with a median age of approximately 70 years, made up the patients. SBRT was given in 3 to 5 fractions at a biologically effective dose of at least 100 Gy as radiotherapy. A few developed distant metastases after radiotherapy (median around 7 months), and roughly 16 had no significant progression.

A remark on this clonotype: What it binds is unknown.

From genomic DNA, TCR beta CDR3 was amplified by two-round multiplex PCR. Primers specific to each TRBV and TRBJ gene drove first-round PCR. TCRdb recomputed calls from the multiplex PCR reads with MiXCR, one row per CDR3 protein. The sample includes around 27,000 distinct CDR3 sequences, more than 25% of them seen just once. Study results and limitations: Gene usage of TRBV and TRBJ reportedly differed between patients with and without metastases.

V lost 0 bases, J lost 8 bases, and 5 bases stayed unmatched. The CDR3 runs 15 residues. Looked up from germline, CDR1 is LGHNA and CDR2 is YNFKEQ. The sample here was PBMCs, taken before or after stereotactic body radiation therapy (not recorded which). The rearrangement joins TRBV4-2 to TRBJ1-4; 8 positions match TRBD1. The sequence derives from a donor at least 50 years old with non-small cell lung cancer. CDR3: CASSQEQGAGEKLFF. In DNA form, the CDR3 reads TGTGCCAGCAGCCAAGAGCAGGGGGCCGGGGAAAAACTGTTTTTT.